Listed here are 30 T cell receptor beta chains from one sample, sequenced in a study of blood T cell repertoires in COVID-19. Profiled with immunoSEQ multiplex PCR; TCRdb holds only in-frame clones, not every one. Seen here are about 500,000 clones, about 89% observed once, and the top ten hold under 8.5%. The sample taken for sequencing was peripheral blood. These receptors were collected from a woman between 50 and 59 years old with COVID-19, enrolled during active disease.

This chain joins TRBV7-2 and TRBJ1-4; tentatively, D is TRBD1 (5 bases). Germline V lookup: CDR1 SGHTA, CDR2 FQGNSA. The CDR3 is 15 residues long. Trimming cost V 5 bases and J 8 bases, with 18 bases left between them. The CDR3 DNA follows: TGTGCCAGCAGCCCCCGGCCGGGGGAGAGGGAAAAACTGTTTTTT. Translating gives CASSPRPGEREKLFF.

The rearrangement links TRBV29-1 to TRBJ1-2; TRBD1 might be the D (5 bases). CDR1 and CDR2 (germline): SQVTM, ANQGSEA. The CDR3 has 11 amino acids. Trimming stripped 5 bases from V and 4 bases from J, with 8 bases between. The CDR3 bases are TGCAGCGTTTCCCAGGGCTATGGCTACACCTTC. Translation: CSVSQGYGYTF.

V usage is TRBV5-1 and J usage is TRBJ2-3; D gene ambiguous. V lost 3 bases to trimming and J lost 4 bases, with 12 bases between them. The CDR3 spans 14 residues. Germline V gene sequence: CDR1 SGHRS, CDR2 YFSETQ. The CDR3 reads CASSSRYPADTQYF. The CDR3 DNA is TGCGCCAGCAGCTCCCGATATCCAGCAGATACGCAGTATTTT.

The J gene is TRBJ1-5, the V gene TRBV11-2, with no clear D. The length of the CDR3 is 12 residues. CDR1 and CDR2 from the germline V gene are SGHAT and FQNNGV. Trimming took 0 bases from V and 10 from J, leaving 7 bases between them. Here the CDR3 reads CASSLDGAPQHF. The CDR3 coding sequence is TGTGCCAGCAGCTTAGATGGAGCCCCCCAGCATTTT.

V gene TRBV9 combines with J gene TRBJ2-6; D possibly corresponds to TRBD1 (5 bases). The V and J ends lost 1 base and 0 bases respectively, with 11 bases between them. The CDR3 runs 17 residues. CDR1 SGDLS and CDR2 YYNGEE come from the germline V gene. The CDR3 here is CASSVRGDSSGANVLTF. As DNA, the CDR3 is TGTGCCAGCAGCGTAAGGGGCGATAGCTCTGGGGCCAACGTCCTGACTTTC.

CDR3 protein: CASSPRGQGRPYEQYF. The CDR3 nucleotides are TGTGCCAGCAGCCCCCGAGGACAGGGCCGGCCCTACGAGCAGTACTTC. The chain joins TRBV3-1 (or the pseudogene TRBV3-2) to TRBJ2-7; 8 bases align to TRBD1. The germline gives CDR1 LGHDT, CDR2 YNNKEL (reference sequence). With 4 bases clipped from V and 2 bases from J, the junction kept 10 bases outside the gene matches. The CDR3 loop spans 16 amino acids.

The gene calls are TRBV2 and TRBJ1-4, with a tentative D call TRBD1 (6 bases). The ends were cut back, 3 bases at V and 0 bases at J, with 11 bases in the middle. Germline V gives CDR1 SNHLY, CDR2 FYNNEI. The CDR3 runs 16 residues. CDR3 sequence (DNA): TGTGCCAGCAGTGAGCGACAGGCGGCAACTAATGAAAAACTGTTTTTT. Its translation: CASSERQAATNEKLFF.

This sequence joins TRBV10-2 and TRBJ2-1; 7 bases align to TRBD1. The CDR3 totals 13 residues. V gave up 5 bases and J gave up 4 bases; unmatched junction bases: 2. The germline gives CDR1 WSHSY, CDR2 SAAADI. Written as DNA, the CDR3 is TGCGCCAGCAGTCAGGGGGAGTACAATGAGCAGTTCTTC. Its protein is CASSQGEYNEQFF.

V gene TRBV19 combines with J gene TRBJ1-5; no clear D. The V end lost 3 bases, the J end lost 0 bases, and 15 bases lay between the germline ends. The length of the CDR3 is 17 residues. Germline V CDR1 and CDR2: LNHDA, SQIVND (reference sequence). The DNA of the CDR3 is TGTGCCAGTAGTATGCGGGTACAGTTTATTAGCAATCAGCCCCAGCATTTT. It encodes CASSMRVQFISNQPQHF.

The chain recombines TRBV9 with TRBJ2-3, with TRBD2 as a possible D gene (5 bases). Germline CDR1 reads SGDLS; CDR2 reads YYNGEE. The CDR3 length is 15 residues. V was pared by 1 base and J by 2 bases, with 11 bases between. Written as DNA, the CDR3 is TGTGCCAGCAGCGTACGGGGAGCCGACACAGATACGCAGTATTTT. Its translation: CASSVRGADTDTQYF.

The chain is built from TRBV9 and TRBJ1-6; D perhaps matches TRBD1 (5 bases). The CDR3 runs 15 residues. Germline V gene data show CDR1 as SGDLS and CDR2 as YYNGEE. The V end was cut by 0 bases, the J end by 7 bases, with 11 bases between. The CDR3 coding sequence is TGTGCCAGCAGCGTAGGGGTACAGGAGAATTCACCCCTCCACTTT. Amino acids: CASSVGVQENSPLHF.

In the case of this clone: At the DNA level, this CDR3 is encoded by other sequences in the same sample as well. The rearrangement links TRBV5-6 to TRBJ1-1, with 7 bases fitting TRBD1. After removal of 2 bases from V and 0 bases from J, the junction contained 4 bases not matched to a gene. This CDR3 has 15 residues. The germline V gene has CDR1 SGHDT and CDR2 YYEEEE. CDR3 DNA sequence: TGTGCCAGCAGCTTTGGGACAGCAATGAACACTGAAGCTTTCTTT. It specifies CASSFGTAMNTEAFF.

This clone is a singleton in its sample. Additional DNA sequences in this sample encode the identical CDR3. This rearrangement joins TRBV29-1 to TRBJ1-2, with D perhaps matching TRBD1 (6 bases). Germline CDR1 reads SQVTM; CDR2 reads ANQGSEA. This CDR3 region has 12 residues. The germline V and J ends were trimmed by 1 base and 8 bases, with 11 bases remaining between them. The DNA of the CDR3 is TGCAGCGTTGAAGGAAAGGGGGACGGCTACACCTTC. Encoded protein: CSVEGKGDGYTF.

The V gene is TRBV19, the J gene TRBJ1-1, with TRBD1 matching 9 bases. Losses at the gene ends were 7 bases for V and 0 bases for J; bases not matched to a gene: 12. This CDR3 region has 17 residues. CDR1 is LNHDA, CDR2 SQIVND, per germline (reference sequence). The chain's CDR3 is CASKPGQGRNMNTEAFF. The CDR3 DNA reads TGTGCCAGTAAGCCGGGACAGGGTAGGAACATGAACACTGAAGCTTTCTTT.

V and J are TRBV11-2 and TRBJ2-1; D is perhaps TRBD2 (6 bases). Trimming took 0 bases from V and 8 from J, leaving 14 bases between them. Germline assignment: CDR1 SGHAT and CDR2 FQNNGV. The CDR3 covers 15 residues. CDR3 DNA sequence: TGTGCCAGCAGCTTAGATCGGGCTAGCGCGGATGAGCAGTTCTTC. Translated: CASSLDRASADEQFF.

The CDR3 DNA reads TGTGCCAGCAGTCGACAGGGACATCAAGAGACCCAGTACTTC. Translating it yields CASSRQGHQETQYF. The rearrangement uses TRBV7-9 and TRBJ2-5; 7 nucleotides align to TRBD1. The CDR3 totals 14 residues. Trimming removed 6 bases from V and 2 bases from J; junction bases left unmatched: 6. Germline-derived CDR1 and CDR2 are SEHNR and FQNEAQ (reference sequence).

This chain joins TRBV5-5 and TRBJ2-2, with D hard to call. Germline lookup yields CDR1 SGHKS and CDR2 YYEKEE (reference sequence). V lost 1 base, J lost 0 bases, and 4 bases lay in between. The CDR3 consists of 14 residues. The CDR3 DNA reads TGTGCCAGCAGCTTGCCTACGAACACCGGGGAGCTGTTTTTT. Translation gives CASSLPTNTGELFF. The variable domain in full, completed from reference TRBV5-5 and TRBJ2-2, reads DAGVTQSPTHLIKTRGQQVTLRCSPISGHKSVSWYQQVLGQGPQFIFQYYEKEERGRGNFPDRFSARQFPNYSSELNVNALLLGDSALYLCASSLPTNTGELFFGEGSRLTVL.

V usage is TRBV5-1 and J usage is TRBJ1-1; D call uncertain. Trimming removed 5 bases at V and 2 bases at J, with 13 bases between. The V gene's germline CDR1 is SGHRS and CDR2 YFSETQ. This CDR3 is built from 14 residues. CDR3 DNA: TGCGCCAGCAGTCTCGTTCAGATAAACACTGAAGCTTTCTTT. Translated: CASSLVQINTEAFF.

J is TRBJ1-2 and V is TRBV29-1; no firm D call. This CDR3 region has 13 residues. With 3 bases removed from V and 3 bases from J, the gap between germline ends came to 11 bases. The germline CDR1 and CDR2 sequences are SQVTM and ANQGSEA. This CDR3 is CSVESQVHYGYTF. For the CDR3, the DNA is TGCAGCGTTGAGAGCCAGGTACACTATGGCTACACCTTC.

This chain connects TRBV30 to TRBJ1-1, with a tentative D call TRBD1 (6 bases). Germline CDR1 GTSNPN, CDR2 SVGIG (reference sequence). This CDR3 is 14 amino acids long. V shed 8 bases and J shed 5 bases, with 21 bases lying between them. The CDR3 here is CAAGAGGLGTEAFF. CDR3 sequence (DNA): TGTGCCGCGGGGGCGGGGGGCCTGGGGACTGAAGCTTTCTTT.

This chain joins TRBV20-1 and TRBJ1-4; TRBD1 is a possible D gene (5 bases). Trimming took 3 bases from V and 0 from J, leaving 11 bases between them. Germline CDR1 is DFQATT and CDR2 is SNEGSKA (reference sequence). The CDR3 sequence is 15 residues long. The CDR3 reads CSASLEGATNEKLFF. CDR3 nucleotides: TGCAGTGCTAGTCTAGAAGGGGCAACTAATGAAAAACTGTTTTTT.

This clone was detected many times. The genes are TRBV10-3 and TRBJ1-2; TRBD1 is a possible D gene (6 bases). The CDR3 has 13 residues. Per the germline V gene, CDR1 is ENHRY and CDR2 is SYGVKD. Trimming stripped 3 bases from V and 6 bases from J, with 11 bases between. In nucleotides, the CDR3 is TGTGCCATCAGTGACAGGGGAGCGGATGGCTACACCTTC. It translates to CAISDRGADGYTF.

Turning to this clone: Within the sample, other DNA sequences also encode this same CDR3. The CDR3, as DNA: TGCGCCAGCAGCCAAGATTCATACGAGCAGTACTTC. This gives the protein CASSQDSYEQYF. The chain links TRBV4-1 to TRBJ2-7; D not certain. CDR1 is MGHRA and CDR2 is YSYEKL in the germline V gene. The V end was cut by 0 bases, the J end by 4 bases, with 4 bases between. There are 12 residues in the CDR3.

V and J are TRBV12-3 or TRBV12-4 and TRBJ1-2; D ambiguous. The V gene lost 5 bases and the J gene lost 4 bases, with 11 bases spanning the gap. CDR3 length: 13 amino acids. This CDR3 is CASSPLSGYGYTF. CDR3 DNA sequence: TGTGCCAGCAGTCCCCTGTCCGGCTATGGCTACACCTTC.

This chain connects TRBV7-2 to TRBJ1-2; 7 bases align to TRBD1. With 5 bases clipped from V and 4 bases from J, the junction kept 7 bases outside the gene matches. There are 14 residues in the CDR3. Germline V gene sequence: CDR1 SGHTA, CDR2 FQGNSA. The CDR3 DNA sequence: TGTGCCAGCAGCCCGGCGGGACAGCCCTATGGCTACACCTTC. Its translation is CASSPAGQPYGYTF.

Written as DNA, the CDR3 is TGTGCCAGCAGCGGAGGACAGCTTAATCAGCCCCAGCATTTT. This encodes CASSGGQLNQPQHF. The V call is TRBV9, the J call TRBJ1-5; D may be TRBD1 (6 bases). Germline-derived CDR1 and CDR2 are SGDLS and YYNGEE. Trimming removed 3 bases at V and 4 bases at J, with 11 bases between. This CDR3 has 14 residues.

The CDR3 DNA sequence: TGTGCCAGCAGCCCTACCGGGGGTGGCCTATCATATGAAAAACTGTTTTTT. Translation: CASSPTGGGLSYEKLFF. The rearrangement links TRBV9 to TRBJ1-4, with D perhaps matching TRBD1 (5 bases). Germline CDR1 is SGDLS and CDR2 is YYNGEE. The length of the CDR3 is 17 residues. V was cut by 4 bases and J by 6 bases, with 22 bases left in between.

With respect to this clone: One end of the junction fails to match germline, which may point to a read error. This same CDR3 is encoded by further DNA sequences in the sample. This chain uses TRBV6-5 with TRBJ2-7; TRBD1 is a possible D gene (6 bases). Germline CDR1 MNHEY, CDR2 SVGAGI. The CDR3 is made up of 13 amino acids. The CDR3 region is CASRNRATYEQYF. In nucleotides, the CDR3 is TGTGCCAGCAGAAACAGGGCCACCTACGAGCAGTACTTT.

V is TRBV6-5 and J is TRBJ1-1; no reliable D call. The CDR3 contains 15 residues. V dropped 5 bases and J dropped 1 base, with 14 bases sitting between them. Germline assignment: CDR1 MNHEY and CDR2 SVGAGI. CDR3 protein: CASSLELSRNTEAFF. The CDR3, as DNA: TGTGCCAGCAGTCTGGAGCTATCCCGGAACACTGAAGCTTTCTTT.

This clone occurred once. The chain links TRBV5-1 to TRBJ2-1, with 8 bases identical to TRBD2. The J segment lost 0 bases and the V segment lost 9 bases, leaving 5 bases of the junction unmatched. Germline V gene lookup returns CDR1 SGHRS and CDR2 YFSETQ. The CDR3 is 14 residues long. As DNA, the CDR3 is TGCGCCACCCACGCGGGGGGCTCCTACAATGAGCAGTTCTTC. Residues: CATHAGGSYNEQFF.